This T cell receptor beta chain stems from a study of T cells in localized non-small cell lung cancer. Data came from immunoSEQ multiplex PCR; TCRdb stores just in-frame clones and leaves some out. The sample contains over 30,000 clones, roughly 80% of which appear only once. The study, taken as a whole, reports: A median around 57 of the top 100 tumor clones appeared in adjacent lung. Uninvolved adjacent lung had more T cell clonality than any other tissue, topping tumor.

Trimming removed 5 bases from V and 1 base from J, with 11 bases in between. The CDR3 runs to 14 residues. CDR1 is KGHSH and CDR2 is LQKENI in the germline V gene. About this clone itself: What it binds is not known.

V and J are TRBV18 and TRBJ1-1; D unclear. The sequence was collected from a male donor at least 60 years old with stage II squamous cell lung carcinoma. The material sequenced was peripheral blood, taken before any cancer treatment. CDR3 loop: CASSLLDKNTEAFF. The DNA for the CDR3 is TGTGCCAGCTCATTACTAGACAAGAACACTGAAGCTTTCTTT. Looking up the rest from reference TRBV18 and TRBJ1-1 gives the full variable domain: NAGVMQNPRHLVRRRGQEARLRCSPMKGHSHVYWYRQLPEEGLKFMVYLQKENIIDESGMPKERFSAEFPKEGPSILRIQQVVRGDSAAYFCASSLLDKNTEAFFGQGTRLTVV.